This TCR beta chain was profiled in a study of blood T cells in healthy people across ages. Samples each had at least 6 micrograms of total RNA extracted. Study results and limitations: Naive CD4+ cells and diversity were both higher in long-lived donors than in aged donors.

Next came a second PCR, run for about 6 to 11 cycles, which used a sample-barcoded 5' primer along with a J-beta primer mix. TCRdb used MiXCR to reprocess the 5' RACE reads, holding one entry per CDR3 protein. The table has some 1.8 million distinct CDR3 sequences, roughly two fifths seen once. This CDR3 has 12 residues. CDR1 LGHNT and CDR2 FRNRAP come from the germline V gene. This clonotype was recorded a few times. The antigen is not known. This clonotype originated in a human donor in good health. Sequenced input: blood. This sequence joins TRBV12-5 and TRBJ2-4; D is possibly TRBD2 (5 bases). The J call may be wrong; the DNA end is better matched by TRBJ2-7. CDR3 coding DNA: TGTGCTAGTGGTTTGATTAGCGCCGAGCAGTACTTC. This encodes CASGLISAEQYF.